The 22 T cell receptor beta chains in this list originate from one sample, sequenced in a study of T cell repertoires in cytomegalovirus infection. TCRdb re-called the reads with MiXCR, one entry per CDR3 protein. The data hold about 330,000 distinct CDR3 sequences, with 8% to 9.5% observed a single time. Sequencing was carried out using PBMCs. These receptor sequences come from a human donor in good health (CMV status not recorded). Some clones in this sample may be carry-over from other donors' samples.

The V call is TRBV18, the J call TRBJ1-1, with no clear D. The CDR3 sequence is 14 residues long. The ends were cut back, 6 bases at V and 1 base at J, with 12 bases in the middle. CDR1 is KGHSH, CDR2 LQKENI, per germline. CDR3 in DNA: TGTGCCAGCTCCCTCGACATGAAGAACACTGAAGCTTTCTTT. Translating gives CASSLDMKNTEAFF.

The CDR3 DNA is TGTGCCAGCAGCTTAGGGACCTTGCAGACCCAGTACTTC. Translating it yields CASSLGTLQTQYF. The chain combines TRBV7-2 with TRBJ2-5; D remains unclear. The germline V and J ends were trimmed by 1 base and 6 bases, with 9 bases remaining between them. Germline V gives CDR1 SGHTA, CDR2 FQGNSA. This CDR3 is 13 amino acids long.

This clonotype was found many times. The rearrangement uses TRBV7-2 and TRBJ2-1; TRBD2 matches at 9 bases. V was clipped by 6 bases and J by 4 bases; unmatched bases: 4. Germline loops: CDR1 SGHTA, CDR2 FQGNSA. There are 14 residues in the CDR3. The CDR3: CASRKSGGYNEQFF. The DNA for the CDR3 is TGTGCCAGCAGGAAGAGCGGGGGGTACAATGAGCAGTTCTTC.

This clonotype appeared many times. This rearrangement joins TRBV7-2 to TRBJ2-2; D may match TRBD1 or TRBD2 (6 bases each). CDR3 length: 16 amino acids. V was trimmed by 5 bases and J by 1 base, leaving 14 bases between them. CDR1 and CDR2 (germline): SGHTA, FQGNSA. CDR3 residues: CASSGGRDRNTGELFF. CDR3 DNA sequence: TGTGCCAGCAGCGGGGGGCGTGACCGGAACACCGGGGAGCTGTTTTTT. Based on the CDR3 plus reference TRBV7-2 and TRBJ2-2, the full variable domain is GAGVSQSPSNKVTEKGKDVELRCDPISGHTALYWYRQSLGQGLEFLIYFQGNSAPDKSGLPSDRFSAERTGGSVSTLTIQRTQQEDSAVYLCASSGGRDRNTGELFFGEGSRLTVL.

This clonotype was detected ten times or more. The gene calls are TRBV28 and TRBJ2-3, with D uncertain. Looked up from germline, CDR1 is MDHEN and CDR2 is SYDVKM. The CDR3 runs to 14 residues. V gave up 4 bases and J gave up 2 bases, with 10 bases separating them. CDR3: CASSWAQITDTQYF. The CDR3 nucleotides are TGTGCCAGCAGTTGGGCACAGATCACAGATACGCAGTATTTT. Full variable domain (outside the CDR3, taken from reference TRBV28 and TRBJ2-3): DVKVTQSSRYLVKRTGEKVFLECVQDMDHENMFWYRQDPGLGLRLIYFSYDVKMKEKGDIPEGYSVSREKKERFSLILESASTNQTSMYLCASSWAQITDTQYFGPGTRLTVL.

The chain combines TRBV4-3 with TRBJ1-2, with no clear D. The CDR3 runs to 16 residues. V lost 1 base and J 4 bases, leaving 16 bases between the germline ends. CDR1 and CDR2 (germline): LGHNA, YSLEER. CDR3 nucleotide sequence: TGCGCCAGCAGCCAAGTATCTAGTGAACCTCGCTATGGCTACACCTTC. Translated: CASSQVSSEPRYGYTF.

The rearrangement joins TRBV30 to TRBJ1-1; 8 bases are a match to TRBD1. V shed 3 bases, J shed 4 bases, and the junction held 4 bases outside the gene matches. This CDR3 is 13 amino acids long. Germline CDR1 is GTSNPN and CDR2 is SVGIG (reference sequence). The DNA for the CDR3 is TGTGCCTGGAGGGACAGGGAGGTCACTGAAGCTTTCTTT. Protein product: CAWRDREVTEAFF.

About this clonotype: This CDR3 is missing its conserved last phenylalanine or tryptophan, likely due to a read error. The chain joins TRBV7-2 to TRBJ2-2; D is unclear. Trimming shortened V by 2 bases and J by 2 bases, and 12 bases separated the two germline ends. Germline lookup yields CDR1 SGHTA and CDR2 FQGNSA. The CDR3 is made up of 16 amino acids. The chain's CDR3 is CASSLSGRSNTGELFL. The CDR3 DNA sequence: TGTGCCAGCAGCTTAAGTGGCCGGTCTAACACCGGGGAGCTGTTTCTT.

This clonotype was observed a few times. The rearrangement uses TRBV7-9 and TRBJ1-1; tentative D call: TRBD1 (6 bases). Trimming shortened V by 2 bases and J by 0 bases, and 19 bases separated the two germline ends. The CDR3 consists of 18 residues. Germline CDR1 and CDR2: SEHNR and FQNEAQ (reference sequence). As DNA, the CDR3 is TGTGCCAGCAGCTTAATCCCCGTCGCGACAGGCTTGAACACTGAAGCTTTCTTT. The encoded protein is CASSLIPVATGLNTEAFF.

In its sample, this clonotype was seen many times. The chain couples TRBV7-2 to TRBJ1-2, with D perhaps TRBD1 (5 bases). The CDR3 covers 13 residues. V dropped 5 bases and J dropped 6 bases, with 13 bases sitting between them. Germline CDR1 reads SGHTA; CDR2 reads FQGNSA. CDR3 in amino acids: CASSGYRFHGYTF. CDR3 sequence (DNA): TGTGCCAGCAGCGGATACAGGTTCCATGGCTACACCTTC.

This chain joins TRBV7-2 and TRBJ2-1; D unresolved. Trimming removed 1 base from V and 1 base from J, with 8 bases in between. The CDR3 has 15 amino acids. Germline V gene sequence: CDR1 SGHTA, CDR2 FQGNSA. CDR3 loop: CASSLVGRSYNEQFF. In DNA form, the CDR3 reads TGTGCCAGCAGCTTAGTTGGTCGATCCTACAATGAGCAGTTCTTC.

This clonotype has at least ten counts. The DNA for the CDR3 is TGCAGTGCTAGAGTCGCCAGGGAGGCCTATGGCTACACCTTC. It encodes CSARVAREAYGYTF. V and J are TRBV20-1 and TRBJ1-2; maybe TRBD1 (5 bases). Germline loops: CDR1 DFQATT, CDR2 SNEGSKA (reference sequence). V lost 1 base and J 4 bases, leaving 13 bases between the germline ends. The CDR3 loop spans 14 amino acids.

This clonotype was counted ten times or more. This chain uses TRBV7-2 with TRBJ1-3; D call uncertain. The germline CDR1 and CDR2 sequences are SGHTA and FQGNSA. This CDR3 comprises 15 residues. Deletions cut 2 bases from V and 0 bases from J, with 8 bases between. CDR3 amino acids: CASSLLGDSGNTIYF. In DNA form, the CDR3 reads TGTGCCAGCAGCTTACTTGGAGACTCTGGAAACACCATATATTTT.

This clonotype was found many times. The CDR3 spells CASSMWTSGRAAYNEQFF. The CDR3 coding sequence is TGTGCCAGCAGTATGTGGACTAGCGGGAGGGCAGCCTACAATGAGCAGTTCTTC. V usage is TRBV2 and J usage is TRBJ2-1; 15 bases match TRBD2. CDR1 SNHLY and CDR2 FYNNEI come from the germline V gene. Trimming at V came to 5 bases and at J to 2 bases, leaving 7 bases not matched to a gene. CDR3 length: 18 amino acids. The full variable domain, in which reference TRBV2 and TRBJ2-1 provide the parts outside the CDR3, is EPEVTQTPSHQVTQMGQEVILRCVPISNHLYFYWYRQILGQKVEFLVSFYNNEISEKSEIFDDQFSVERPDGSNFTLKIRSTKLEDSAMYFCASSMWTSGRAAYNEQFFGPGTRLTVL.

The CDR3 coding sequence is TGTGCCAGCTCACCGGACACCGGACTGGCAACTAATGAAAAACTGTTTTTT. Protein: CASSPDTGLATNEKLFF. The genes are TRBV18 and TRBJ1-4; D perhaps matches TRBD1 (5 bases). CDR1 is KGHSH, CDR2 LQKENI, per germline. Trimming took 3 bases from V and 0 from J, leaving 14 bases between them. The CDR3 loop spans 17 amino acids.

Here the CDR3 reads CSVVSGRALSRYEQFF. In DNA, the CDR3 is TGCAGTGTGGTTAGCGGGAGGGCCCTTTCACGGTATGAGCAGTTCTTC. The rearrangement uses TRBV20-1 and TRBJ2-1; TRBD2 matches at 11 bases. Germline V CDR1 and CDR2: DFQATT, SNEGSKA (reference sequence). This CDR3 has 16 amino acids. V dropped 7 bases and J dropped 8; count of bases not matched to a gene: 16.

This clonotype was detected a few times. This chain connects TRBV20-1 to TRBJ2-1; 7 bases agree with TRBD2. Trimming removed 8 bases from V and 1 base from J; junction bases left unmatched: 5. The germline V gene has CDR1 DFQATT and CDR2 SNEGSKA (reference sequence). This CDR3 contains 13 residues. The CDR3 region has the DNA TGCAGTACTACGGGGGGATCCTACAATGAGCAGTTCTTC. Translated, it gives CSTTGGSYNEQFF.

The V gene is TRBV7-2, the J gene TRBJ1-3; tentative D call: TRBD1 (5 bases). CDR1 is SGHTA and CDR2 is FQGNSA in the germline V gene. The CDR3 covers 19 residues. With 5 bases removed from V and 0 bases from J, the gap between germline ends came to 23 bases. CDR3 DNA: TGTGCCAGCAGCACCAGAGGGACGGACGCCTTAATCTCTGGAAACACCATATATTTT. This sequence encodes CASSTRGTDALISGNTIYF.

Many counts were recorded for this clonotype. CDR3 in amino acids: CASSLWTGINQPQHF. The CDR3, as DNA: TGTGCCAGCAGCCTCTGGACAGGGATCAATCAGCCCCAGCATTTT. This chain links TRBV7-9 with TRBJ1-5; TRBD1 matches at 8 bases. V shed 5 bases, J shed 3 bases, and the junction held 6 bases outside the gene matches. Germline CDR1 and CDR2: SEHNR and FQNEAQ (reference sequence). This CDR3 has 15 amino acids.

This clonotype has a count of ten or more. The chain employs TRBV7-9 and TRBJ1-5, with 8 bases aligning to TRBD1. CDR1 is SEHNR, CDR2 FQNEAQ, per germline (reference sequence). The J segment lost 1 base and the V segment lost 0 bases, leaving 5 bases of the junction unmatched. The CDR3 runs to 17 residues. The CDR3 bases are TGTGCCAGCAGCTTAGCGAACAGGGGGACCAGCAATCAGCCCCAGCATTTT. It yields the protein CASSLANRGTSNQPQHF.

The V and J genes are TRBV6-1 and TRBJ1-3, with a possible D match to TRBD1 (6 bases). This CDR3 comprises 16 residues. Germline values: CDR1 MNHNS, CDR2 SASEGT. V gave up 7 bases and J gave up 1 base, with 17 bases separating them. Here the CDR3 reads CASTKEGGVSGNTIYF. The CDR3 DNA follows: TGTGCCAGCACCAAGGAGGGGGGGGTGTCTGGAAACACCATATATTTT.

This clonotype was recorded at least ten times. The chain joins TRBV7-2 to TRBJ1-6; D is possibly TRBD1 (6 bases). The V end was cut by 7 bases, the J end by 7 bases, with 17 bases between. CDR1 is SGHTA, CDR2 FQGNSA, per germline. The CDR3 consists of 15 residues. CDR3 sequence (DNA): TGTGCCAGCACCTGGGTCCGGGACATGAATTCACCCCTCCACTTT. Its translation is CASTWVRDMNSPLHF.